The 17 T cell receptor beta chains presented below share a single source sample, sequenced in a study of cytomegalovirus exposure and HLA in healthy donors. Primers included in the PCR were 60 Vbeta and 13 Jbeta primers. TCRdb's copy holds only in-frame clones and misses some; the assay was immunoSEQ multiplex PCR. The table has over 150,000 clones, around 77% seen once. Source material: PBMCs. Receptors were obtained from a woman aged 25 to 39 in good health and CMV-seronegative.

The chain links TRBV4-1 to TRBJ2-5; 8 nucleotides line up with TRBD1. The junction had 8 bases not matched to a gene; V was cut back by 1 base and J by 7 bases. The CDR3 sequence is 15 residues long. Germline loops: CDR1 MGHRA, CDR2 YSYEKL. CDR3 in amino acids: CASSQVLTGVGTQYF. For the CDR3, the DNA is TGCGCCAGCAGCCAAGTCCTGACAGGGGTTGGGACCCAGTACTTC.

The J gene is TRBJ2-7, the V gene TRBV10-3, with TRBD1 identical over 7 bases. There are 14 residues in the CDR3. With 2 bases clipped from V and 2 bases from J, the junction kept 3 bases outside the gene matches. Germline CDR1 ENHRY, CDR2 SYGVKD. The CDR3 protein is CAISEDRVTYEQYF. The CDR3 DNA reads TGTGCCATCAGTGAGGACAGGGTCACCTACGAGCAGTACTTC.

The CDR3 loop reads CASSSDSYYNEQFF. The CDR3 nucleotides are TGTGCCAGCAGCTCGGACTCATACTACAATGAGCAGTTCTTC. The rearrangement uses TRBV7-9 and TRBJ2-1, with D maybe TRBD2 (5 bases). CDR1 is SEHNR, CDR2 FQNEAQ, per germline (reference sequence). This CDR3 is built from 14 residues. V dropped 4 bases and J dropped 3 bases, with 10 bases sitting between them.

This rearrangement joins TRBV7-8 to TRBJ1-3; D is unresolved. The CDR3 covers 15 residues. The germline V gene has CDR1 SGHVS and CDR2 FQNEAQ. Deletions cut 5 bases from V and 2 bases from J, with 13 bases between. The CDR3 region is CASSPGLFAGNTIYF. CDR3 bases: TGTGCCAGCAGCCCGGGTTTATTCGCTGGAAACACCATATATTTT.

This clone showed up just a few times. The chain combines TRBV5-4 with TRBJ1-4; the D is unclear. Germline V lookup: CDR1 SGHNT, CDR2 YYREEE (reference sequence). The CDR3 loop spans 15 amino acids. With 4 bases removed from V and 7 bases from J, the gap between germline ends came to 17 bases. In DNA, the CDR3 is TGTGCCAGCAGCCCCCACGGAGCTACCGCTGAAAAACTGTTTTTT. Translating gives CASSPHGATAEKLFF.

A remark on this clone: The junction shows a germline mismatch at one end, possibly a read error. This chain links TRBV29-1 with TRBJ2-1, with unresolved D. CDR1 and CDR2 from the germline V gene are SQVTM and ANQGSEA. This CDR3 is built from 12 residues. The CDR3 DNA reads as TGCAGCGTTGAATGGCACTACGATGAGCAGTTCTTC. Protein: CSVEWHYDEQFF.

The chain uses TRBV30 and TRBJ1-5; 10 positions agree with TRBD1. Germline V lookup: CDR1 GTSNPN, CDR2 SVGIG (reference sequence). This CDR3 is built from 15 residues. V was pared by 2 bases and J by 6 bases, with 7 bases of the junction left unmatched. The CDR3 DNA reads TGTGCCTGGAGTCACACACGGGACAGGGGTCAGCCCCAGCATTTT. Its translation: CAWSHTRDRGQPQHF.

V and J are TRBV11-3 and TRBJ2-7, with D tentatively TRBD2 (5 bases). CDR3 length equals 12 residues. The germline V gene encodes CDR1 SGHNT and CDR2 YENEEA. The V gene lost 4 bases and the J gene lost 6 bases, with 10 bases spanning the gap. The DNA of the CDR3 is TGTGCCAGCAGCTCCAAAGGAGGCGAGCAGTACTTC. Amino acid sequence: CASSSKGGEQYF.

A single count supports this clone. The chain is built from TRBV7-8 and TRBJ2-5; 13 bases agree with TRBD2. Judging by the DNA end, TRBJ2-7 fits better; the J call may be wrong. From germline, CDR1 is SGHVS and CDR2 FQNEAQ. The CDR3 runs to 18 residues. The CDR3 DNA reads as TGTGCCAGCAGCTCCTATGGGACTAGCGGGGTCGTTGTCTCCGAGCAGTACTTC. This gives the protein CASSSYGTSGVVVSEQYF.

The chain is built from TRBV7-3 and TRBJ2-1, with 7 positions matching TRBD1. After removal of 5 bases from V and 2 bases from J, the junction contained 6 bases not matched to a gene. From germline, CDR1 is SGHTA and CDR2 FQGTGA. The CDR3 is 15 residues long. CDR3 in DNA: TGTGCCAGCAGCCGAATGACAGGGACCTACAATGAGCAGTTCTTC. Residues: CASSRMTGTYNEQFF. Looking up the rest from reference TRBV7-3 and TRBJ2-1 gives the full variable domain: GAGVSQTPSNKVTEKGKYVELRCDPISGHTALYWYRQSLGQGPEFLIYFQGTGAADDSGLPNDRFFAVRPEGSVSTLKIQRTERGDSAVYLCASSRMTGTYNEQFFGPGTRLTVL.

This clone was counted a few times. The CDR3: CASSATRELGTQHF. The CDR3 DNA reads TGTGCCAGCAGTGCGACAAGGGAACTAGGGACCCAGCATTTT. V and J are TRBV6-1 and TRBJ1-5; D remains unclear. This CDR3 has 14 amino acids. The germline V gene has CDR1 MNHNS and CDR2 SASEGT. V gave up 4 bases and J gave up 11 bases, with 18 bases separating them.

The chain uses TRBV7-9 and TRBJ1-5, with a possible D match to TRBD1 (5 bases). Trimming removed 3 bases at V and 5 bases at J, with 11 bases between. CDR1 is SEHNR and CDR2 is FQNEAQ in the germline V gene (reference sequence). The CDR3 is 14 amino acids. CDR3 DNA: TGTGCCAGCAGCTTCCCAGGGTCATATCAGCCCCAGCATTTT. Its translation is CASSFPGSYQPQHF.

The CDR3 here is CASRGRNEQYF. The CDR3 bases are TGTGCCAGCCGGGGGAGGAACGAGCAGTACTTC. The chain employs TRBV6-1 and TRBJ2-7; maybe TRBD2 (6 bases). The CDR3 is 11 residues long. V gave up 8 bases and J gave up 5 bases, with 10 bases separating them. CDR1 and CDR2 from the germline V gene are MNHNS and SASEGT.

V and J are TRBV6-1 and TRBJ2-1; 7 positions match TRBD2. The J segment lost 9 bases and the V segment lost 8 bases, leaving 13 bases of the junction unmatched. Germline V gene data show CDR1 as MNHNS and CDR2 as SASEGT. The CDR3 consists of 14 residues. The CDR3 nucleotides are TGTGCCAGCGTACTAGCGACTTCTGGCACTGAGCAGTTCTTC. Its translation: CASVLATSGTEQFF.

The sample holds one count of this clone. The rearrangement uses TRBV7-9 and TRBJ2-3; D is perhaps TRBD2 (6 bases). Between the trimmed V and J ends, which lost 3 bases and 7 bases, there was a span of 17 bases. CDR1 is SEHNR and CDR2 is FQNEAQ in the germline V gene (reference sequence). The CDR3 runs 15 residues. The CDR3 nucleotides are TGTGCCAGCAGCTTGAGTGGTAGCGGCACGAATACGCAGTATTTT. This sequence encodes CASSLSGSGTNTQYF.

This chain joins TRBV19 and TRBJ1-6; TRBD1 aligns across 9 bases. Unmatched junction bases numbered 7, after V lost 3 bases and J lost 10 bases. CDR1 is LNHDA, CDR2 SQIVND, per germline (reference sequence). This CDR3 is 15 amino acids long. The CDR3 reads CASSIGTGRKSPLHF. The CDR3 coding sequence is TGTGCCAGTAGTATTGGGACAGGGAGGAAATCACCCCTCCACTTT. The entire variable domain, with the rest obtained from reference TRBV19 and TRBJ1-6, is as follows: DGGITQSPKYLFRKEGQNVTLSCEQNLNHDAMYWYRQDPGQGLRLIYYSQIVNDFQKGDIAEGYSVSREKKESFPLTVTSAQKNPTAFYLCASSIGTGRKSPLHFGNGTRLTVT.

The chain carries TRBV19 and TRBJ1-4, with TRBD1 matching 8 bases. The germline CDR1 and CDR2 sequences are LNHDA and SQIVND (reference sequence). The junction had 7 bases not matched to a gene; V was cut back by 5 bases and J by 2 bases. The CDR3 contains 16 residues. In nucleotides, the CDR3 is TGTGCCAGTAGTGCCTGGGGACAGGTGACTAATGAAAAACTGTTTTTT. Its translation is CASSAWGQVTNEKLFF.